The rows below give T cell receptor beta chains drawn from one sample of a study of shared clonotypes between healthy human individuals. TCRdb's table, derived via immunoSEQ multiplex PCR, lists solely in-frame clones and lacks some. Here the sample spans more than 550,000 clones, 90% being singletons. What was sequenced was memory CD8+ T cells from PBMCs. These receptors were collected from a man aged 18 to 30 in good health. Some clones in this sample may be carry-over from other donors' samples. CDR3s include the opening cysteine and the closing phenylalanine or tryptophan. Each record gives: J gene, clone size, V gene, CDR3 protein. Size is omitted from some rows. Given values are once, few, many or a class for expanded clones.

TRBJ1-5	NA	TRBV27	CASSSRQGSNQPQHF
TRBJ2-7	NA	TRBV7-8	CASSPPGLAGAEQYF
TRBJ1-2	NA	TRBV19	CASISDSHYGYTF
TRBJ2-1	NA	TRBV19	CASRSGTSYYNEQFF
TRBJ2-1	NA	TRBV4-3	CASSQDNIGLLDYNEQFF
TRBJ2-7	NA	TRBV5-1	CASSAKLQGPYEQYF
TRBJ2-4	few	TRBV19	CASTTAGQGNIQYF
TRBJ2-7	NA	TRBV29-1	CSVLGLNSSYEQYF
TRBJ1-5	NA	TRBV6-5	CASSYSVAQHF
TRBJ1-1	NA	TRBV6-5	CASSSWGLNLNTEAFF
TRBJ2-1	NA	TRBV27	CASMGTSGHSYNEQFF
TRBJ2-7	NA	TRBV28	CASSPDPGDQYEQYF
TRBJ1-2	NA	TRBV2	CASSDPGGGFYGYTF
TRBJ2-1	NA	TRBV10-3	CAISDPAGNYNEQFF
TRBJ1-5	NA	TRBV19	CASSIGKGAWNQPQHF
TRBJ2-1	NA	TRBV7-2	CASSSLSGKTYNEQFF
TRBJ2-2	NA	TRBV28	CASKGQPNTGELFF
TRBJ1-1	NA	TRBV28	CASSSGSNTEAFF
TRBJ2-5	NA	TRBV28	CASGGGTGSGGYQETQYF
TRBJ1-1	NA	TRBV7-6	CASSLGKQITNTEAFF
TRBJ2-1	NA	TRBV7-9	CGQGQVYNEQFF
TRBJ1-1	NA	TRBV6-5	CASSYFDGASTEAFF
TRBJ2-6	few	TRBV21-1	CASSPRGQCRSGANVLTF
TRBJ1-2	NA	TRBV7-9	CASSPYAGGHGYGYTF
TRBJ1-4	NA	TRBV6-5	CASSWGQAATNEKLFF
TRBJ1-1	NA	TRBV28	CASSSYPGQATEAFF
TRBJ2-7	NA	TRBV6-6	CASSSTGQIYEQYF
TRBJ2-4	NA	TRBV27	CASSGGLAKNIQYF
TRBJ1-1	NA	TRBV5-1	CASSTVGYTEAFF
TRBJ1-1	NA	TRBV13	CASSLGVGVGTEAFF
TRBJ2-1	NA	TRBV4-2	CASLDYSGSLNEQFF
TRBJ2-2	NA	TRBV27	CASSLLGDLNTGELFF
TRBJ1-5	NA	TRBV7-2	CASSLDRTGGQPQHF
TRBJ2-1	NA	TRBV27	CASRVGDRSYNEQFF
TRBJ1-1	NA	TRBV19	CASSMKGRVSTEAFF
TRBJ1-3	NA	TRBV10-3	CAIKRTGPGNTIYF
TRBJ1-1	once	TRBV18	CASSKSTGLMNTEAFF
TRBJ2-7	NA	TRBV18	CASSGQGPLYEQYF
TRBJ1-1	NA	TRBV25-1	CASRNNAKGQQSEAFF
TRBJ2-1	NA	TRBV11-2	CASSPSKREGYNEQFF
TRBJ2-7	NA	TRBV5-1	CASSFITGVDYEQYF
TRBJ2-3	NA	TRBV5-6	CASSSPRTSGSTDTQYF
TRBJ2-7	NA	TRBV7-9	CASSPKSGLAGGPYEQYF
TRBJ1-1	once	TRBV13	CASSLGGLEAFF
TRBJ1-1	NA	TRBV27	CASSLLGADEAFF
TRBJ1-2	once	TRBV5-6	CASSPWANYGYTF
TRBJ2-2	NA	TRBV29-1	CSGWITGELFF
TRBJ2-3	NA	TRBV27	CASRGLAESWEGTDTQYF
TRBJ2-1	NA	TRBV29-1	CSVVLAGVSGEQFF
TRBJ2-5	NA	TRBV19	CASSPGRPETQYF
TRBJ2-5	once	TRBV4-1	CASSQAVVASQETQYF
TRBJ1-2	NA	TRBV2	CASRPQGARGYTF
TRBJ2-3	NA	TRBV5-4	CASSLLAGDQDTQYF
TRBJ1-1	many	TRBV10-3	CAVRQGQDTEAFF
TRBJ1-1	NA	TRBV5-1	CASSSRTGGKAFF